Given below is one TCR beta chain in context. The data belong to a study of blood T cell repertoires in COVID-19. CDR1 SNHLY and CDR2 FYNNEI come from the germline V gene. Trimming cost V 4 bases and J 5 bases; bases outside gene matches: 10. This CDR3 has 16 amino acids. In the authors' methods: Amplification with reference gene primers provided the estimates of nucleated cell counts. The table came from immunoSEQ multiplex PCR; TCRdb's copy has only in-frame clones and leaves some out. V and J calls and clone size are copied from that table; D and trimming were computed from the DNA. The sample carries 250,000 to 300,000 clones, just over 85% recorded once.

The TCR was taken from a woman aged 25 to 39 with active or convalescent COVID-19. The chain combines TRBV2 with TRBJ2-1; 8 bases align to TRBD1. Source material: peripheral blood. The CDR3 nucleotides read TGTGCCAGCAGTGTTTCCCCAGGGGGCAGGCACAATGAGCAGTTCTTC. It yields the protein CASSVSPGGRHNEQFF.